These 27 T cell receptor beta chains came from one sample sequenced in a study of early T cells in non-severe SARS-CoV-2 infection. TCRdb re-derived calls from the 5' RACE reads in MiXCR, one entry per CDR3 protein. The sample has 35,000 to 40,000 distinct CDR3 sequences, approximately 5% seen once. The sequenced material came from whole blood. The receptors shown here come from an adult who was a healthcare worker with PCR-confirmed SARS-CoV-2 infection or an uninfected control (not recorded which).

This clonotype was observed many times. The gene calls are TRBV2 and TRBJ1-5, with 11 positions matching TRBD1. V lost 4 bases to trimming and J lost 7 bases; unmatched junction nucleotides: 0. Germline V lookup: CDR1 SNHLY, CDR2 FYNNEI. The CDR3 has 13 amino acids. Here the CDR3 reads CASSGTGGQPQHF. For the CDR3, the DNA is TGTGCCAGCAGTGGGACAGGGGGCCAGCCCCAGCATTTT.

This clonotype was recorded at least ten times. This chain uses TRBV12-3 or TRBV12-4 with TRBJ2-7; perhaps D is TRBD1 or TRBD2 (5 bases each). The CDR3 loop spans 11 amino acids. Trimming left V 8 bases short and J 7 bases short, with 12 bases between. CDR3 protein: CASGTRLEQYF. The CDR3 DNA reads TGTGCCAGCGGGACCCGGCTGGAGCAGTACTTC.

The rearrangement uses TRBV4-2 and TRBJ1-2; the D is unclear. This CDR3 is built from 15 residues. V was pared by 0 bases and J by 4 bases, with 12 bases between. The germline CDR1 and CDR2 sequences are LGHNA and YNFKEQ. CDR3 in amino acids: CASSQDFDGSYGYTF. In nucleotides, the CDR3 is TGTGCCAGCAGCCAAGACTTTGACGGTTCCTATGGCTACACCTTC.

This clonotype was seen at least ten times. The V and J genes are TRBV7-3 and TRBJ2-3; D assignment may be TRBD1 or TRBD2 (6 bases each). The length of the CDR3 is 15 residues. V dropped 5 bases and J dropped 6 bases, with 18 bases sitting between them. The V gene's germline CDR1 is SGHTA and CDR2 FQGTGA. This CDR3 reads CASSNSGRGGDTQYF. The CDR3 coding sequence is TGTGCCAGCAGCAACTCGGGCAGGGGAGGCGATACGCAGTATTTT. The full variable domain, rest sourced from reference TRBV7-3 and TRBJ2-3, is GAGVSQTPSNKVTEKGKYVELRCDPISGHTALYWYRQSLGQGPEFLIYFQGTGAADDSGLPNDRFFAVRPEGSVSTLKIQRTERGDSAVYLCASSNSGRGGDTQYFGPGTRLTVL.

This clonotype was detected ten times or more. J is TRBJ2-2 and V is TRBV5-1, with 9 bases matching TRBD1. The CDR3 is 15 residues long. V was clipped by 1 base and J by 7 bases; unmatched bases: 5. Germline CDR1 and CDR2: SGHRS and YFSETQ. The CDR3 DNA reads TGCGCCAGCAGCTTGCTGGGACAGGGCAGCGGGGAGCTGTTTTTT. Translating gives CASSLLGQGSGELFF.

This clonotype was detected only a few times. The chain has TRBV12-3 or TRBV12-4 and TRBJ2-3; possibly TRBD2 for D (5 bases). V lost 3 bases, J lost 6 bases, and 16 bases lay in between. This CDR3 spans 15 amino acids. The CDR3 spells CASSFRLRATDTQYF. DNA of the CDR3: TGTGCCAGCAGTTTCCGACTAAGGGCTACCGATACGCAGTATTTT.

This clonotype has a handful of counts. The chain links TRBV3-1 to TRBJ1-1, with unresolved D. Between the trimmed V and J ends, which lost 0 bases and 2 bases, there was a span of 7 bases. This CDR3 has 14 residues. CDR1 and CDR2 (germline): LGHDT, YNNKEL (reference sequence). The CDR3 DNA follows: TGTGCCAGCAGCCAAGAGGCACCAAACACTGAAGCTTTCTTT. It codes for CASSQEAPNTEAFF.

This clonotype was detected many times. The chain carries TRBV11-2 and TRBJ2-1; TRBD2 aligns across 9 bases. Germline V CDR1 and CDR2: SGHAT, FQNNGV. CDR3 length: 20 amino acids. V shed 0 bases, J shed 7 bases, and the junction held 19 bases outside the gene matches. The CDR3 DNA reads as TGTGCCAGCAGCTTAGACGTCTTCGCAACTAGCGGGCAAAGGAAGAATGAGCAGTTCTTC. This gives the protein CASSLDVFATSGQRKNEQFF.

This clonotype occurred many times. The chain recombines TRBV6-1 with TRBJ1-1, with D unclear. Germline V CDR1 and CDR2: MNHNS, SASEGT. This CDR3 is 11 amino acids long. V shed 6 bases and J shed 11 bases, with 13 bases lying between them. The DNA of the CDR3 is TGTGCCAGCAGGGCCGAAAGATTCGCTTTCTTT. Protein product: CASRAERFAFF.

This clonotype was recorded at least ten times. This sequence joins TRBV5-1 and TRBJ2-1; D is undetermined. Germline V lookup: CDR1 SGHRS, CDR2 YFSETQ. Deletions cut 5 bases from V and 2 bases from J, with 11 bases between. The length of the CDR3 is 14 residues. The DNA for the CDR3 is TGCGCCAGCAGATTAGGCCTTCCCTACAATGAGCAGTTCTTC. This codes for CASRLGLPYNEQFF.

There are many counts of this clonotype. CDR3 protein: CASTPRGDVGNEQFF. The CDR3 DNA reads TGTGCCAGCACCCCCAGGGGGGACGTCGGGAATGAGCAGTTCTTC. The J gene is TRBJ2-1, the V gene TRBV6-2 or TRBV6-3, with a weak D call TRBD1 (7 bases). Trimming removed 7 bases from V and 7 bases from J, with 20 bases in between. CDR3 size: 15 residues. Germline assignment: CDR1 MNHEY and CDR2 SVGEGT.

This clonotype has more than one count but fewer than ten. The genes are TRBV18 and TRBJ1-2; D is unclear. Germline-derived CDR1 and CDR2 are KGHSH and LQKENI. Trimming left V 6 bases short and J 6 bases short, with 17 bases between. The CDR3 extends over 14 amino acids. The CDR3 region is CASSPAVTGDGYTF. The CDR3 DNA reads TGTGCCAGCTCCCCGGCGGTGACCGGCGATGGCTACACCTTC.

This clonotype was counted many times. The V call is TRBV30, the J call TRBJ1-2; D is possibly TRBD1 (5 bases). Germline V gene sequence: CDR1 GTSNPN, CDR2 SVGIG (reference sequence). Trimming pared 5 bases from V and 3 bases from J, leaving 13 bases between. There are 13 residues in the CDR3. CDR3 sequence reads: CAWARGRDYGYTF. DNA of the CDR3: TGTGCCTGGGCCCGGGGCAGGGACTATGGCTACACCTTC.

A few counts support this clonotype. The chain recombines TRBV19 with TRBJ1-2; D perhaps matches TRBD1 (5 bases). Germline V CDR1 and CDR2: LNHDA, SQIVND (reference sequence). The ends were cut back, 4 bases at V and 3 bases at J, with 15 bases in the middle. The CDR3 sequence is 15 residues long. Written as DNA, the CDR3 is TGTGCCAGTAGTACGGGACTTAAGACGGACTATGGCTACACCTTC. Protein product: CASSTGLKTDYGYTF.

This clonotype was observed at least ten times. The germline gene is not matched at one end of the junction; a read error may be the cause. The CDR3 nucleotides are TGTGCCAGCAGCTCCTCCGGGGCGGACACTGGAGCTTTCTTT. Its translation is CASSSSGADTGAFF. The chain has TRBV5-4 and TRBJ1-1; weak D call: TRBD1 (5 bases). CDR1 and CDR2 from the germline V gene are SGHNT and YYREEE (reference sequence). The CDR3 has 14 residues. The full variable domain, its missing parts supplied by reference TRBV5-4 and TRBJ1-1, is ETGVTQSPTHLIKTRGQQVTLRCSSQSGHNTVSWYQQALGQGPQFIFQYYREEENGRGNFPPRFSGLQFPNYSSELNVNALELDDSALYLCASSSSGADTGAFFGQGTRLTVV.

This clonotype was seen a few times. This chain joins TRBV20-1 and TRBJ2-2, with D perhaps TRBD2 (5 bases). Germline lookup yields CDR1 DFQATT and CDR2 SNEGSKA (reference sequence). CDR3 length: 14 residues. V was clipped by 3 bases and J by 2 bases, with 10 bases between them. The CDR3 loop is CSASPGRNTGELFF. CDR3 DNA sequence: TGCAGTGCTAGTCCGGGAAGAAACACCGGGGAGCTGTTTTTT.

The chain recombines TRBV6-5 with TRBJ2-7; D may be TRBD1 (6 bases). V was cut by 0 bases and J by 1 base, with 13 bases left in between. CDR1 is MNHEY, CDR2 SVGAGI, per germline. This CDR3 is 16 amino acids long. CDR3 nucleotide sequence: TGTGCCAGCAGTTACTCGGGGGCTACGCCTTCCTACGAGCAGTACTTC. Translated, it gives CASSYSGATPSYEQYF.

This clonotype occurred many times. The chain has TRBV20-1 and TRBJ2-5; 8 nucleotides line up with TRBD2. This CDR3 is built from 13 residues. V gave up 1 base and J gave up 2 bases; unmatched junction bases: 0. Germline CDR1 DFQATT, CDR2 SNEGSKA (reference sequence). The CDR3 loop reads CSARVAGQETQYF. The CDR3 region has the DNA TGCAGTGCTAGAGTAGCGGGGCAAGAGACCCAGTACTTC.

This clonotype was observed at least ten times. Written as DNA, the CDR3 is TGTGCCAGCAGTGAACTGTCAGGGATGAACACCGGGGAGCTGTTTTTT. Translation gives CASSELSGMNTGELFF. This sequence joins TRBV25-1 and TRBJ2-2, with D possibly TRBD1 on 5 matching bases. The CDR3 is 16 amino acids. Trimming stripped 2 bases from V and 1 base from J, with 11 bases between. Per germline, CDR1 MGHDK and CDR2 SYGVNS.

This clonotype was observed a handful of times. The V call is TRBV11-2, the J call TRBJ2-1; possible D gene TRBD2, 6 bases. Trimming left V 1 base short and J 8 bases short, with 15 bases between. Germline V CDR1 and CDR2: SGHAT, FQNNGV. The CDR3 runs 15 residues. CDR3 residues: CASSLGLGGAYEQFF. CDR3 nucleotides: TGTGCCAGCAGCTTAGGTTTGGGAGGAGCCTATGAGCAGTTCTTC.

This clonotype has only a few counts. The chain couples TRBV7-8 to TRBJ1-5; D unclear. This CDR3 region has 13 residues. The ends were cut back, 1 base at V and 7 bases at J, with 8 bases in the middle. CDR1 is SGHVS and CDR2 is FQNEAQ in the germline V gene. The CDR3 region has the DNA TGTGCCAGCAGCTTAGGCACCTCCCAGCCCCAGCATTTT. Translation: CASSLGTSQPQHF.

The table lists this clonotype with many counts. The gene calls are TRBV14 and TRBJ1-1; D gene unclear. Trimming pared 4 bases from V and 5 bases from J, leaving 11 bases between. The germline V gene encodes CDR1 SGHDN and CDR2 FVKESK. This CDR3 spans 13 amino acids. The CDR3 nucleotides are TGTGCCAGCAGCCTGAACTATAATACTGAAGCTTTCTTT. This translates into CASSLNYNTEAFF.

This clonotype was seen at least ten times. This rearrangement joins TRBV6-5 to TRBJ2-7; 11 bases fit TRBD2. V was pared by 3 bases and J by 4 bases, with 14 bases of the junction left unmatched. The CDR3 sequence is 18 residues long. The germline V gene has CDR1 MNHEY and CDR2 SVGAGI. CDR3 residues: CASSYRHITSGSIYEQYF. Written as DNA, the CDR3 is TGTGCCAGCAGTTATAGACACATCACTAGCGGGAGTATATACGAGCAGTACTTC.

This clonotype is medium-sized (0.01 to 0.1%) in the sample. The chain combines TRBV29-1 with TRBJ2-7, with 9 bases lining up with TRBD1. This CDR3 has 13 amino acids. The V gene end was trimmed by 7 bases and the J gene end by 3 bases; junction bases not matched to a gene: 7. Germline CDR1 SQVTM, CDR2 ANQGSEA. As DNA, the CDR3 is TGCAGCGCTGCCGGGACAGGGATCTACGAGCAGTACTTC. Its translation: CSAAGTGIYEQYF.

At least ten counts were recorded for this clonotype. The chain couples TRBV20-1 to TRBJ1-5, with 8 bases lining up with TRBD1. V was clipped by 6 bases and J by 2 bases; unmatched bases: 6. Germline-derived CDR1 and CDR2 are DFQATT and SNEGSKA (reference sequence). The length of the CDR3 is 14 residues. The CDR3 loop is CSAATGAGNQPQHF. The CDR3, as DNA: TGCAGTGCGGCGACAGGGGCTGGCAATCAGCCCCAGCATTTT.

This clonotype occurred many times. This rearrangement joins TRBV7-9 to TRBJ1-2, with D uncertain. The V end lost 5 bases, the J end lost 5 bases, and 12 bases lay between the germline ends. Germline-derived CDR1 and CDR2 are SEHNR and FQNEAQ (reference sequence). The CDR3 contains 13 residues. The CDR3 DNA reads TGTGCCAGCAGCCCCCAAAGGGATTATGGCTACACCTTC. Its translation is CASSPQRDYGYTF.

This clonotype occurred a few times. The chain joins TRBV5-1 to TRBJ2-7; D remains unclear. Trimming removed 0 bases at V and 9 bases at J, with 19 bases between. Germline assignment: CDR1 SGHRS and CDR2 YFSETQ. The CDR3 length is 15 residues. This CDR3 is CASSLEQAPHEVQYF. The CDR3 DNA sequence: TGCGCCAGCAGCTTGGAGCAGGCCCCCCATGAGGTGCAGTACTTC.